The present entry profiles one T cell receptor beta chain with its context. Its target is not known. The data derive from a study of cytomegalovirus exposure and HLA in healthy donors. Overall study findings and caveats: By a later analysis, the bulk of CMV-associated TCR beta chains appeared HLA-restricted. HLA allele associations emerged for 16,951 TCR beta sequences in a later analysis, at 0.05 false discovery rate. Generally TCR sequences proved uncommon, though certain public TCRs appeared in numerous donors. For cytomegalovirus status, the classifier reportedly gave diagnoses with high specificity and sensitivity.

PCR amplification relied on 60 Vbeta primers (plus 13 Jbeta primers). This table comes from immunoSEQ multiplex PCR, and its TCRdb copy is limited to in-frame clones, with some not included. Here the sample spans approximately 92,000 clones, approximately 70% being singletons. This TCR came from a man aged 55 to 70 in good health and CMV-seronegative. Sample: PBMCs.

The CDR3 spells CASSLGQGSYEQYF. CDR3 DNA: TGTGCCAGCAGCCTCGGACAGGGCTCCTACGAGCAGTACTTC. The genes are TRBV5-8 and TRBJ2-7; TRBD1 matches 8 bases. Germline V gene sequence: CDR1 SGHTS, CDR2 YDEGEE. With V trimmed by 4 bases and J by 0 bases, 3 bases remained unmatched. CDR3 length: 14 residues.